The present T cell receptor (beta chain) was sequenced within a study of blood T cell repertoires in COVID-19. In the study overall: Some COVID-19 samples were acute and others convalescent; all came from the United States, Italy and Spain. PBMCs, B-cell-depleted T cells, or T cells provided the cDNA or gDNA that made up the material.

The CDR3 runs to 12 residues. Germline V gene lookup returns CDR1 SGHNT and CDR2 YYREEE (reference sequence). Original processing notes: Reference gene primer amplification in the assay estimated nucleated cell counts. Assay: immunoSEQ multiplex PCR; the TCRdb copy retains only in-frame clones and omits some. V, J and clone size are taken as reported in that table, and D and trimming were inferred from the DNA itself. The sample lists over 130,000 clones; 65% to 90% were seen once. A remark on this clone: The junction and the germline gene differ at one end; a read error may be behind it.

The sequencing input was peripheral blood. This receptor was obtained from a man aged 45-60 years with acute or convalescent COVID-19. The chain combines TRBV5-4 with TRBJ1-6; D ambiguous. The CDR3 reads CASRQPSRPLSF. In DNA, the CDR3 is TGTGCCAGCAGACAGCCCTCACGACCCCTGAGCTTT.